What follows are 23 T cell receptor beta chains derived from one specimen sequenced in a study of beta chain features in type 1 diabetes. Antigen specificity for these receptors is unknown. Study results and caveats: Type 1 diabetes patients had TCRB CDR3s that were shorter (moderately but significantly so) in all four CD4+ subsets.

cDNA synthesis used the whole RNA isolate, giving expressed TCRB sequences. Profiling relied on immunoSEQ multiplex PCR, and the TCRdb table lists in-frame clones only, not all of them. Of about 170,000 clones listed, less than 10% were seen once; the top ten hold 0.5%. Input material: central memory CD4+ T cells from blood. These receptors originate from a man younger than 35 with type 1 diabetes.

The rearrangement joins TRBV4-3 to TRBJ2-1, with a weak D call TRBD2 (5 bases). Germline CDR1 reads LGHNA; CDR2 reads YSLEER. The V gene lost 4 bases and the J gene lost 9 bases, with 13 bases spanning the gap. The CDR3 has 13 residues. For the CDR3, the DNA is TGCGCCAGCAGCCGGAATCATCGGGGTGAGCAGTTCTTC. Encoded protein: CASSRNHRGEQFF.

The table lists this clone with a few counts. J is TRBJ1-6 and V is TRBV29-1; D perhaps matches TRBD1 (6 bases). Looked up from germline, CDR1 is SQVTM and CDR2 is ANQGSEA. This CDR3 spans 13 amino acids. V was clipped by 8 bases and J by 3 bases, with 11 bases between them. CDR3 residues: CSTRQDYNSPLHF. In nucleotides, the CDR3 is TGCAGCACGAGACAGGACTATAATTCACCCCTCCACTTT.

This clone appeared a few times. This chain links TRBV7-2 with TRBJ1-1; D is uncertain. The CDR3 contains 12 residues. V was shortened by 5 bases and J by 1 base, with 5 bases between the two germline ends. The germline V gene has CDR1 SGHTA and CDR2 FQGNSA. The chain's CDR3 is CASSGRNTEAFF. CDR3 DNA sequence: TGTGCCAGCAGCGGGCGGAACACTGAAGCTTTCTTT.

This clone has a handful of counts. J is TRBJ1-1 and V is TRBV7-2; the match to TRBD1 covers 8 bases. The CDR3 loop spans 14 amino acids. V shed 5 bases, J shed 3 bases, and the junction held 5 bases outside the gene matches. The germline gives CDR1 SGHTA, CDR2 FQGNSA. The chain's CDR3 is CASSPETGDTEAFF. DNA of the CDR3: TGTGCCAGCAGCCCCGAGACAGGGGACACTGAAGCTTTCTTT. The variable domain in full, with the rest retrieved from reference TRBV7-2 and TRBJ1-1, is GAGVSQSPSNKVTEKGKDVELRCDPISGHTALYWYRQSLGQGLEFLIYFQGNSAPDKSGLPSDRFSAERTGGSVSTLTIQRTQQEDSAVYLCASSPETGDTEAFFGQGTRLTVV.

This clone was picked up a small number of times. This chain links TRBV5-1 with TRBJ2-1, with D tentatively TRBD2 (5 bases). V was clipped by 0 bases and J by 5 bases, with 6 bases between them. Germline loops: CDR1 SGHRS, CDR2 YFSETQ. The length of the CDR3 is 13 residues. The CDR3: CASSLAGDNEQFF. The CDR3 DNA follows: TGCGCCAGCAGCTTGGCCGGGGACAATGAGCAGTTCTTC.

V usage is TRBV6-5 and J usage is TRBJ2-2; 8 nucleotides line up with TRBD2. Germline V gene sequence: CDR1 MNHEY, CDR2 SVGAGI. The CDR3 loop spans 14 amino acids. Trimming cost V 6 bases and J 5 bases; bases outside gene matches: 5. Written as DNA, the CDR3 is TGTGCCAGCAGGCGGGGGGCGCGGACCGGGGAGCTGTTTTTT. It encodes CASRRGARTGELFF.

This clone was found a few times. The V and J genes are TRBV9 and TRBJ2-5; 9 bases are shared with TRBD2. Germline V gene lookup returns CDR1 SGDLS and CDR2 YYNGEE. The CDR3 extends over 16 amino acids. The V gene end was trimmed by 5 bases and the J gene end by 2 bases; junction bases not matched to a gene: 10. The CDR3 DNA reads as TGTGCCAGCAGTGTGACTAGCGGTGATTTACAAGAGACCCAGTACTTC. It specifies CASSVTSGDLQETQYF.

This clone was counted between two and nine times. This chain uses TRBV6-1 with TRBJ1-1; D remains ambiguous. Trimming removed 6 bases from V and 3 bases from J, with 8 bases in between. The CDR3 extends over 12 amino acids. From germline, CDR1 is MNHNS and CDR2 SASEGT. CDR3 nucleotides: TGTGCCAGCAGGACTAGGGACACTGAAGCTTTCTTT. Its translation is CASRTRDTEAFF.

This clone has a handful of counts. The V call is TRBV18, the J call TRBJ2-1; TRBD2 matches 10 bases. The CDR3 length is 15 residues. CDR1 KGHSH and CDR2 LQKENI come from the germline V gene. V lost 3 bases and J lost 9; bases outside the gene matches: 8. The chain's CDR3 is CASSPSSGGLGEQFF. The CDR3 nucleotides are TGTGCCAGCTCACCGTCTAGCGGGGGCCTAGGTGAGCAGTTCTTC.

This clone appeared a few times. The chain links TRBV28 to TRBJ2-2; 9 nucleotides match TRBD1. The germline V gene has CDR1 MDHEN and CDR2 SYDVKM. This CDR3 contains 14 residues. The V and J ends lost 5 bases and 7 bases, in that order; junction bases with no gene match: 5. DNA of the CDR3: TGTGCCAGCAGTCCGGGACAGGGTATCGGGGAGCTGTTTTTT. It translates to CASSPGQGIGELFF.

This clone showed up just a few times. The chain recombines TRBV7-9 with TRBJ2-7; TRBD1 aligns across 11 bases. Germline CDR1 and CDR2: SEHNR and FQNEAQ (reference sequence). V shed 4 bases, J shed 2 bases, and the junction held 1 base outside the gene matches. The CDR3 contains 14 residues. This chain's CDR3 is CASSWGQGAYEQYF. Here the CDR3 DNA reads TGTGCCAGCAGCTGGGGACAGGGGGCCTACGAGCAGTACTTC.

This sequence joins TRBV4-3 and TRBJ1-2, with 7 bases that match TRBD1. Looked up from germline, CDR1 is LGHNA and CDR2 is YSLEER. This CDR3 comprises 17 residues. The V and J ends lost 4 bases and 6 bases, in that order; junction bases with no gene match: 17. Here the CDR3 reads CASSPKPPPTGRDGYTF. The CDR3 coding sequence is TGCGCCAGCAGCCCAAAACCCCCTCCGACAGGGCGCGATGGCTACACCTTC.

The CDR3 reads CASSRRDRNDNSPLHF. CDR3 bases: TGCGCCAGCAGCCGCCGGGACAGGAACGATAATTCACCCCTCCACTTT. The rearrangement uses TRBV4-3 and TRBJ1-6; 8 nucleotides agree with TRBD1. CDR1 is LGHNA, CDR2 YSLEER, per germline. J was trimmed by 5 bases and V by 4 bases; bases with no gene match: 7. The length of the CDR3 is 16 residues.

This clone was seen a few times. The chain is built from TRBV28 and TRBJ1-5; TRBD1 might be the D (5 bases). The germline CDR1 and CDR2 sequences are MDHEN and SYDVKM. V lost 8 bases, J lost 3 bases, and 8 bases lay in between. The CDR3 runs to 12 residues. The CDR3 reads CASDSNNQPQHF. CDR3 nucleotide sequence: TGTGCCAGCGACAGCAACAATCAGCCCCAGCATTTT.

This clone was picked up a small number of times. This rearrangement joins TRBV4-1 to TRBJ2-7, with 9 bases fitting TRBD1. Germline CDR1 is MGHRA and CDR2 is YSYEKL. Trimming took 5 bases from V and 4 from J; bases not matched to a gene: 3. This CDR3 is built from 13 residues. In DNA, the CDR3 is TGCGCCAGCAGCTTAGACAGGGGGTACGAGCAGTACTTC. Amino acids: CASSLDRGYEQYF.

V usage is TRBV5-1 and J usage is TRBJ2-3, with TRBD1 matching 10 bases. The CDR3 loop spans 17 amino acids. CDR1 is SGHRS and CDR2 is YFSETQ in the germline V gene. J lost 4 bases, V lost 0 bases, and 8 bases had no gene match. The CDR3 sequence is CASSLADPGQGPDTQYF. CDR3 coding DNA: TGCGCCAGCAGCTTGGCCGACCCGGGACAGGGGCCAGATACGCAGTATTTT.

The genes are TRBV2 and TRBJ2-7; D gene uncertain. Trimming took 5 bases from V and 6 from J, leaving 8 bases between them. CDR3 length: 11 amino acids. CDR1 is SNHLY, CDR2 FYNNEI, per germline. CDR3 bases: TGTGCCAGCAGTTTGAGTCTCGAGCAGTACTTC. Its protein product is CASSLSLEQYF. Complete variable domain (other parts from reference TRBV2 and TRBJ2-7): EPEVTQTPSHQVTQMGQEVILRCVPISNHLYFYWYRQILGQKVEFLVSFYNNEISEKSEIFDDQFSVERPDGSNFTLKIRSTKLEDSAMYFCASSLSLEQYFGPGTRLTVT.

In nucleotides, the CDR3 is TGTGCCAGCAGTCGGACAGGGGATTTGAAGACCCAGTACTTC. It encodes CASSRTGDLKTQYF. The V and J genes are TRBV28 and TRBJ2-5; the match to TRBD1 covers 9 bases. V shed 5 bases, J shed 6 bases, and the junction held 7 bases outside the gene matches. The CDR3 covers 14 residues. Germline CDR1 reads MDHEN; CDR2 reads SYDVKM.

CDR3 nucleotides: TGTGCCAGCAGCTTCACAGGGCCCAGCTCCTACGAGCAGTACTTC. Translating gives CASSFTGPSSYEQYF. The chain has TRBV4-2 and TRBJ2-7; D might be TRBD1 (6 bases). Between the trimmed V and J ends, which lost 5 bases and 0 bases, there was a span of 14 bases. This CDR3 region has 15 residues. Germline-derived CDR1 and CDR2 are LGHNA and YNFKEQ.

This sequence joins TRBV11-2 and TRBJ2-2; TRBD2 matches at 10 bases. The CDR3 extends over 19 amino acids. V dropped 5 bases and J dropped 1; count of bases not matched to a gene: 13. The V gene's germline CDR1 is SGHAT and CDR2 FQNNGV. CDR3 residues: CASSPKVLAGLKNTGELFF. The CDR3, as DNA: TGTGCCAGCAGCCCTAAGGTACTAGCGGGGCTAAAGAACACCGGGGAGCTGTTTTTT. Looking up the rest from reference TRBV11-2 and TRBJ2-2 gives the full variable domain: EAGVAQSPRYKIIEKRQSVAFWCNPISGHATLYWYQQILGQGPKLLIQFQNNGVVDDSQLPKDRFSAERLKGVDSTLKIQPAKLEDSAVYLCASSPKVLAGLKNTGELFFGEGSRLTVL.

The chain uses TRBV5-1 and TRBJ2-7, with TRBD1 matching over 8 bases. There are 14 residues in the CDR3. The J segment lost 7 bases and the V segment lost 0 bases, leaving 6 bases of the junction unmatched. Germline values: CDR1 SGHRS, CDR2 YFSETQ. The CDR3 sequence is CASSLDGRGQEQYF. The CDR3 DNA is TGCGCCAGCAGCTTGGATGGCAGGGGGCAAGAGCAGTACTTC.

This clone showed up just a few times. This chain uses TRBV21-1 with TRBJ1-6; the table gives TRBD1 as D, unverified against the DNA. TRBV21-1 is assigned pseudogene status. The length of the CDR3 is 16 residues. This CDR3 reads CASSKEQGGTDSPLHF. As DNA, the CDR3 is TGTGCCAGCAGCAAAGAACAAGGGGGCACGGATTCACCCCTCCACTTT.

The V gene is TRBV28, the J gene TRBJ2-7; 10 bases are shared with TRBD1. The germline gives CDR1 MDHEN, CDR2 SYDVKM. There are 17 residues in the CDR3. After removal of 4 bases from V and 3 bases from J, the junction contained 12 bases not matched to a gene. CDR3 sequence: CASSYALPGQGRYEQYF. CDR3 DNA: TGTGCCAGCAGTTACGCCCTTCCGGGACAGGGGCGCTACGAGCAGTACTTC.